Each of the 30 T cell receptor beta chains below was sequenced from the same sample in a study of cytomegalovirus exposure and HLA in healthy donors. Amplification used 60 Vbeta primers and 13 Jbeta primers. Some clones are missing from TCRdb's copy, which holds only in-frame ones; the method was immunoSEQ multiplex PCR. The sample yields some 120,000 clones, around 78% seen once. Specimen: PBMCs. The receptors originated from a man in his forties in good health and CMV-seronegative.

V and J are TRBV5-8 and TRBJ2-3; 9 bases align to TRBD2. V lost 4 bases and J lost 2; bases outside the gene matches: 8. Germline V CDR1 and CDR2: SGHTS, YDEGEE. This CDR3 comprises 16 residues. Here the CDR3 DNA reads TGTGCCAGCAGCCGGCGGGGGGGGGCCGCCACAGATACGCAGTATTTT. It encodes CASSRRGGAATDTQYF.

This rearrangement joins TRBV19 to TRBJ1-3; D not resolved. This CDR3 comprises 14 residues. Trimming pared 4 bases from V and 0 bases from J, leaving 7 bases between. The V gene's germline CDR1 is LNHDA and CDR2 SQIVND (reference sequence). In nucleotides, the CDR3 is TGTGCCAGTAGTAGACGGGACTCTGGAAACACCATATATTTT. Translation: CASSRRDSGNTIYF.

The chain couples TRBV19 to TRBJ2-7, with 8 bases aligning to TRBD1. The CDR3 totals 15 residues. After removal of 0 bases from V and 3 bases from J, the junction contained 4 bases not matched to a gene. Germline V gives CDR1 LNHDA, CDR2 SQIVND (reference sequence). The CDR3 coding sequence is TGTGCCAGTAGTATAGACCGACAGGGGAACTACGAGCAGTACTTC. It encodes CASSIDRQGNYEQYF.

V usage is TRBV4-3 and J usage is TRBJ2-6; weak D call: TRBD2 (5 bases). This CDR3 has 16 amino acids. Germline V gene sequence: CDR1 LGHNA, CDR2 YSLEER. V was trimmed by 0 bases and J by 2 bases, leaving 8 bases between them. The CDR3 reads CASSQDNGAGANVLTF. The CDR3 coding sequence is TGCGCCAGCAGCCAAGATAACGGGGCTGGGGCCAACGTCCTGACTTTC.

CDR3 protein: CATSIPLETQYF. CDR3 bases: TGTGCCACCAGCATTCCCCTAGAGACCCAGTACTTC. The rearrangement links TRBV15 to TRBJ2-5, with no clear D. Trimming took 4 bases from V and 4 from J, leaving 7 bases between them. Germline values: CDR1 LNHNV, CDR2 YYDKDF (reference sequence). The CDR3 consists of 12 residues.

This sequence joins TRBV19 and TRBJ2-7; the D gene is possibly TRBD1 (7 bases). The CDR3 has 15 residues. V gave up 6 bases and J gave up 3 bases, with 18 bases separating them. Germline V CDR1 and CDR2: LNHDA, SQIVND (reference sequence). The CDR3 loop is CASRKTGRTYYEQYF. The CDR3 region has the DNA TGTGCCAGTAGAAAGACAGGGAGGACGTACTACGAGCAGTACTTC. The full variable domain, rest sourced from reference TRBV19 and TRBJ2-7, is DGGITQSPKYLFRKEGQNVTLSCEQNLNHDAMYWYRQDPGQGLRLIYYSQIVNDFQKGDIAEGYSVSREKKESFPLTVTSAQKNPTAFYLCASRKTGRTYYEQYFGPGTRLTVT.

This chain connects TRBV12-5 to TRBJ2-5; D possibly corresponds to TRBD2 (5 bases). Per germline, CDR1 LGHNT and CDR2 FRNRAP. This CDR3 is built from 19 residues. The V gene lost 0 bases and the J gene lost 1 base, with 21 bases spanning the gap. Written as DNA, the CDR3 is TGTGCTAGTGGTTTGGTACTTTACGGGGATACGGTGGGCCAAGAGACCCAGTACTTC. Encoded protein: CASGLVLYGDTVGQETQYF.

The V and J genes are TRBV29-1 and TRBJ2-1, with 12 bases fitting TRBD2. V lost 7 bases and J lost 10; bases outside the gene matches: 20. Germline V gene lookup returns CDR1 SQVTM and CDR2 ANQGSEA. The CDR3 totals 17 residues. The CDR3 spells CSASRGLAGGAGREQFF. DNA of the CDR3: TGCAGCGCTTCAAGGGGGCTAGCGGGGGGGGCTGGGCGGGAGCAGTTCTTC.

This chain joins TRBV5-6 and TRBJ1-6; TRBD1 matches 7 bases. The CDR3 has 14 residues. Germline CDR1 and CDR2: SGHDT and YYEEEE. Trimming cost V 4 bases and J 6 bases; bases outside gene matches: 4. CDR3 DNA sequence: TGTGCCAGCAGCCGGGACAGCTTTAATTCACCCCTCCACTTT. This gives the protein CASSRDSFNSPLHF.

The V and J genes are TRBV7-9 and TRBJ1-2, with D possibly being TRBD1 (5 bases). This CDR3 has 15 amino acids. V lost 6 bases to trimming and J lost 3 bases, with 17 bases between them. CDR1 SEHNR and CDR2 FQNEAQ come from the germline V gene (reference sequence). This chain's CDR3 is CASSKTAQGHYGYTF. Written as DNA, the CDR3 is TGTGCCAGCAGTAAGACAGCCCAGGGTCACTATGGCTACACCTTC.

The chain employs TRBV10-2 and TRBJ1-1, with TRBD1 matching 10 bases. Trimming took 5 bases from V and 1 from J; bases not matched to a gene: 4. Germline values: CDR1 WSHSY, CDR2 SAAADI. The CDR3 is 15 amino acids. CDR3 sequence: CASSSRDRGNTEAFF. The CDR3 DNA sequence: TGCGCCAGCAGTTCCCGGGACAGGGGGAACACTGAAGCTTTCTTT.

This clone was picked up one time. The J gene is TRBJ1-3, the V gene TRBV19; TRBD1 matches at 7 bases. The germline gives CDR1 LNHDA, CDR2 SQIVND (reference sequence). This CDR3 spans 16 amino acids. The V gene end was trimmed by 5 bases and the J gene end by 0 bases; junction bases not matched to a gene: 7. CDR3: CASSLDRRFSGNTIYF. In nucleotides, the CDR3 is TGTGCCAGTAGTTTGGACAGGCGCTTCTCTGGAAACACCATATATTTT.

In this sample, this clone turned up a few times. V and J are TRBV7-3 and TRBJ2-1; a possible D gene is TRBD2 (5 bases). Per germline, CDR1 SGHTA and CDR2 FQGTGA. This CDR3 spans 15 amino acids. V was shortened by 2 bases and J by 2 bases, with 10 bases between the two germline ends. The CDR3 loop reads CASSLGAETYNEQFF. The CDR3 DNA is TGTGCCAGCAGCTTAGGAGCGGAGACCTACAATGAGCAGTTCTTC.

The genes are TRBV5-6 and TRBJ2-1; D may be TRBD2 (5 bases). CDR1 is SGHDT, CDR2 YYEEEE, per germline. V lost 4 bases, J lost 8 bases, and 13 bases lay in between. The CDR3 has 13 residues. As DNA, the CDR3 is TGTGCCAGCAGCCCTGGGTCGGGGTATGAGCAGTTCTTC. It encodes CASSPGSGYEQFF.

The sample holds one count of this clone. This CDR3 is CASSPTQGRDEKLFF. CDR3 nucleotide sequence: TGTGCCAGCAGCCCTACGCAGGGAAGGGATGAAAAACTGTTTTTT. V usage is TRBV5-6 and J usage is TRBJ1-4, with D perhaps matching TRBD1 (5 bases). Germline-derived CDR1 and CDR2 are SGHDT and YYEEEE. V was shortened by 4 bases and J by 6 bases, with 16 bases between the two germline ends. The CDR3 has 15 amino acids.

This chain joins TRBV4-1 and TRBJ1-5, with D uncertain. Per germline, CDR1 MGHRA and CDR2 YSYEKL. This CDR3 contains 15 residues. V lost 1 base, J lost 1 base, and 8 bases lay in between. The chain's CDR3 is CASSQVLGSNQPQHF. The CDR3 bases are TGCGCCAGCAGCCAAGTTCTAGGAAGCAATCAGCCCCAGCATTTT.

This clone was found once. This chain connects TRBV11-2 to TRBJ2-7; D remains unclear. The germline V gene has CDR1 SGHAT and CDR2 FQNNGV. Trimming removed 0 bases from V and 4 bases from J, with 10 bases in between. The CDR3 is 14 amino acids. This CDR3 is CASSLELQVYEQYF. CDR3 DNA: TGTGCCAGCAGCTTAGAGCTGCAGGTTTACGAGCAGTACTTC.

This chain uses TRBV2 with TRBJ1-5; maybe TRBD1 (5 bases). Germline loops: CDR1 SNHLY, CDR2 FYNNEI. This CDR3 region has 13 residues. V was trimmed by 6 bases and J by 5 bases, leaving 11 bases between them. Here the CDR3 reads CASRDDSHQPQHF. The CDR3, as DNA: TGTGCCAGCAGGGATGACAGCCATCAGCCCCAGCATTTT.

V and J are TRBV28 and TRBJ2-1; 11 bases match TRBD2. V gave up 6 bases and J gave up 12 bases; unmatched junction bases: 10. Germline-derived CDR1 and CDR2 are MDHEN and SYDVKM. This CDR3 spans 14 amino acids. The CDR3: CASSLLALAGGQFF. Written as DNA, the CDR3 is TGTGCCAGCAGCCTCTTAGCTCTAGCGGGGGGGCAGTTCTTC.

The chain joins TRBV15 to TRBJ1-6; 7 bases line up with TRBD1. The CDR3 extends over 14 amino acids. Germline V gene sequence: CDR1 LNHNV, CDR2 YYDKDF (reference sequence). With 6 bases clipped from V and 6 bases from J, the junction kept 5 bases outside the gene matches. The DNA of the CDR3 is TGTGCCACCAGATCCGACAGGGCTAATTCACCCCTCCACTTT. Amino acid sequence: CATRSDRANSPLHF.

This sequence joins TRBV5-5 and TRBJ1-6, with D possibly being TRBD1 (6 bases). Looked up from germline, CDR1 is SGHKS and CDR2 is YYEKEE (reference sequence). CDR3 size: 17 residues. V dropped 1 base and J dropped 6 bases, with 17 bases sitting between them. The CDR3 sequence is CASSLIGPTGPNSPLHF. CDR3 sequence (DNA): TGTGCCAGCAGCTTGATTGGGCCGACAGGCCCTAATTCACCCCTCCACTTT. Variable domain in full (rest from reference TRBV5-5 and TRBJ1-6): DAGVTQSPTHLIKTRGQQVTLRCSPISGHKSVSWYQQVLGQGPQFIFQYYEKEERGRGNFPDRFSARQFPNYSSELNVNALLLGDSALYLCASSLIGPTGPNSPLHFGNGTRLTVT.

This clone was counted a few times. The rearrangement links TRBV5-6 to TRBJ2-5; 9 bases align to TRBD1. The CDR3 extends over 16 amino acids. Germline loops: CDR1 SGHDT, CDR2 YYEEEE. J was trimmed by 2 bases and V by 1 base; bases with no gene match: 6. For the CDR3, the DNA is TGTGCCAGCAGCTTGCTCGGACAGGGGTTGCAAGAGACCCAGTACTTC. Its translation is CASSLLGQGLQETQYF.

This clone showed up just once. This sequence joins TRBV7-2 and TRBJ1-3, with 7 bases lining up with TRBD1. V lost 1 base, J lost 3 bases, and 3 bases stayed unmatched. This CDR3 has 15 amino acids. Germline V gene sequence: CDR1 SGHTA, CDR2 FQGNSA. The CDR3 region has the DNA TGTGCCAGCAGCTTAGAGGGGGCAGATGGAAACACCATATATTTT. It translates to CASSLEGADGNTIYF.

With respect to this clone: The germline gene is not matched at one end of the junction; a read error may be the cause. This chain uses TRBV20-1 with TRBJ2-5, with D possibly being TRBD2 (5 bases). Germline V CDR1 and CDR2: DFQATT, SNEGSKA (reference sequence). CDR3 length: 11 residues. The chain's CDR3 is CSARVRRDQHF. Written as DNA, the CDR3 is TGCAGTGCTAGAGTGCGTCGGGATCAGCACTTC.

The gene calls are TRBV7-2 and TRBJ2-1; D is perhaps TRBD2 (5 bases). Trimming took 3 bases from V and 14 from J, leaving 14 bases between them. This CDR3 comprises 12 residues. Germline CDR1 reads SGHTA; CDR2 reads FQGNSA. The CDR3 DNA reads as TGTGCCAGCAGCTTCGGAGGCTTCTTAGAGTTCTTC. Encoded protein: CASSFGGFLEFF.

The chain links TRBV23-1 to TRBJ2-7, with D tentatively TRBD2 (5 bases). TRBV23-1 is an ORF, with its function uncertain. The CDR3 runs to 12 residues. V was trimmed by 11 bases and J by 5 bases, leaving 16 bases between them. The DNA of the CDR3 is TGCGCCGATAAGGGAGCGCGGGACGAGCAGTACTTC. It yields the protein CADKGARDEQYF.

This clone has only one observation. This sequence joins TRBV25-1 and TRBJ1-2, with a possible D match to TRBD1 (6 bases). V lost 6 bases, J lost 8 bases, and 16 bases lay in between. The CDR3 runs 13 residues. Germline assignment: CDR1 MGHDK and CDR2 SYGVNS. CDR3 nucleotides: TGTGCCAGCAGATTACGGGACAAAGGAGGCTACACCTTC. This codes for CASRLRDKGGYTF.

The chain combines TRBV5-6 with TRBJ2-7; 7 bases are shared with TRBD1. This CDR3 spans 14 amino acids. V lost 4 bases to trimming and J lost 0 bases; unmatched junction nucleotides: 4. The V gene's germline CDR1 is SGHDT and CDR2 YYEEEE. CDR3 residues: CASSNRDSSYEQYF. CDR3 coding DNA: TGTGCCAGCAGCAACCGGGACAGCTCCTACGAGCAGTACTTC.

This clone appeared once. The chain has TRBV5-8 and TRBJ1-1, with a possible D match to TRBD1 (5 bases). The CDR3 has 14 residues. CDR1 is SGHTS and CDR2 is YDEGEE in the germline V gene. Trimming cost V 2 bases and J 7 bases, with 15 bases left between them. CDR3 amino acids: CASSLAGRISEAFF. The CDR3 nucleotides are TGTGCCAGCAGCTTAGCGGGACGGATAAGTGAAGCTTTCTTT.

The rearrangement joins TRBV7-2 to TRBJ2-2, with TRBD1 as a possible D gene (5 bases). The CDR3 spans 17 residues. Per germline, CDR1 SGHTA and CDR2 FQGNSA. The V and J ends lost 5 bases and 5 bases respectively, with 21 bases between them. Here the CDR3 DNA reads TGTGCCAGCAGCCTTCGAACACATAGGGGCGCGACCGGGGAGCTGTTTTTT. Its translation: CASSLRTHRGATGELFF.